The 20 T cell receptor beta chains presented below share a single source sample, sequenced in a study of blood T cell repertoires in COVID-19. Assay used: immunoSEQ multiplex PCR; TCRdb lists only in-frame clones, some missing. Among 250,000 to 350,000 clones, around nine tenths were seen once, and the ten largest hold over 6%. The sequenced sample was PBMCs or T cells enriched from blood (not recorded which). These TCRs come from a woman aged 40 to 55 who had recovered from COVID-19.

The V call is TRBV2, the J call TRBJ2-5; 12 positions agree with TRBD2. The CDR3 has 17 amino acids. Germline V gene sequence: CDR1 SNHLY, CDR2 FYNNEI. Trimming removed 4 bases from V and 5 bases from J; junction bases left unmatched: 11. This CDR3 reads CASSVGTSGLGWETQYF. The CDR3 DNA follows: TGTGCCAGCAGTGTAGGGACTAGCGGGCTGGGCTGGGAGACCCAGTACTTC.

Comment on this clone: The sample contains more than one DNA sequence encoding this CDR3. The chain carries TRBV29-1 and TRBJ2-2; D call uncertain. This CDR3 region has 11 residues. V was pared by 4 bases and J by 3 bases, with 3 bases between. Germline CDR1 and CDR2: SQVTM and ANQGSEA. The CDR3 DNA sequence: TGCAGCGTTGCGGACACCGGGGAGCTGTTTTTT. Translated, it gives CSVADTGELFF.

The V and J genes are TRBV24-1 and TRBJ2-3; 7 bases fit TRBD2. The J segment lost 5 bases and the V segment lost 5 bases, leaving 9 bases of the junction unmatched. Germline V gene lookup returns CDR1 KGHDR and CDR2 SFDVKD. CDR3 length equals 15 residues. The DNA of the CDR3 is TGTGCCACCAGTGGCGGCGGGAGCTGGGAAGATACGCAGTATTTT. Its translation: CATSGGGSWEDTQYF.

The chain uses TRBV6-5 and TRBJ2-5; 10 bases match TRBD2. Germline V gene data show CDR1 as MNHEY and CDR2 as SVGAGI. Trimming removed 9 bases from V and 3 bases from J; junction bases left unmatched: 7. The CDR3 length is 14 residues. The CDR3: CASIKLAGKETQYF. The CDR3 DNA follows: TGTGCCAGTATAAAACTAGCGGGAAAAGAGACCCAGTACTTC.

CDR3 sequence reads: CASSPGYPEAFF. CDR3 DNA sequence: TGTGCCAGTAGCCCAGGGTACCCTGAAGCTTTCTTT. The V and J genes are TRBV19 and TRBJ1-1, with a possible D match to TRBD1 (5 bases). The CDR3 totals 12 residues. V was shortened by 6 bases and J by 6 bases, with 11 bases between the two germline ends. CDR1 LNHDA and CDR2 SQIVND come from the germline V gene (reference sequence).

The rearrangement links TRBV7-2 to TRBJ2-7, with D possibly matching TRBD1 (6 bases). The CDR3 length is 13 residues. The germline V and J ends were trimmed by 5 bases and 0 bases, with 8 bases remaining between them. The germline CDR1 and CDR2 sequences are SGHTA and FQGNSA. DNA for the CDR3: TGTGCCAGCAGCCGGGACATCTCCTACGAGCAGTACTTC. Residues: CASSRDISYEQYF.

The V and J genes are TRBV3-1 (or the pseudogene TRBV3-2) and TRBJ2-1; 8 bases map to TRBD2. This CDR3 is 16 amino acids long. Trimming cost V 1 base and J 2 bases; bases outside gene matches: 4. Germline CDR1 reads LGHDT; CDR2 reads YNNKEL (reference sequence). The CDR3 nucleotides read TGTGCCAGCAGCCAAGTCCGGGGGGGAACCTACAATGAGCAGTTCTTC. It translates to CASSQVRGGTYNEQFF.

To note about this clone: Relative to the germline gene, one junction end is altered; a read error may explain this. The chain combines TRBV30 with TRBJ1-1, with D perhaps TRBD1 (6 bases). The CDR3 runs 9 residues. Looked up from germline, CDR1 is GTSNPN and CDR2 is SVGIG (reference sequence). CDR3 sequence reads: CAWSPGAGF. In DNA, the CDR3 is TGTGCCTGGAGTCCAGGGGCGGGCTTT.

This clone was seen only a few times. The chain carries TRBV19 and TRBJ1-5; TRBD1 agrees at 9 bases. V lost 7 bases, J lost 6 bases, and 7 bases stayed unmatched. The germline V gene encodes CDR1 LNHDA and CDR2 SQIVND (reference sequence). CDR3 length: 14 amino acids. CDR3 amino acids: CASTTGGVRQPQHF. The CDR3 nucleotides are TGTGCCAGTACAACAGGGGGCGTTCGTCAGCCCCAGCATTTT.

This clone has just one count. V and J are TRBV6-4 and TRBJ2-1; D may be TRBD2 (5 bases). V was cut by 0 bases and J by 1 base, with 7 bases left in between. This CDR3 is 15 amino acids long. Germline assignment: CDR1 MRHNA and CDR2 SNTAGT. This chain's CDR3 is CASSDSEGSYNEQFF. Here the CDR3 DNA reads TGTGCCAGCAGTGACTCTGAGGGTTCCTACAATGAGCAGTTCTTC.

CDR3 sequence: CASSARDNTYEQYF. The CDR3 nucleotides are TGTGCCAGCAGCGCCCGGGACAACACCTACGAGCAGTACTTC. This chain links TRBV6-5 with TRBJ2-7, with a tentative D call TRBD1 (6 bases). The CDR3 has 14 amino acids. Trimming shortened V by 6 bases and J by 2 bases, and 14 bases separated the two germline ends. Per germline, CDR1 MNHEY and CDR2 SVGAGI.

The V gene is TRBV3-1 (or the pseudogene TRBV3-2), the J gene TRBJ1-1; D remains ambiguous. Trimming cost V 2 bases and J 4 bases, with 8 bases left between them. The germline CDR1 and CDR2 sequences are LGHDT and YNNKEL (reference sequence). The CDR3 runs 13 residues. In nucleotides, the CDR3 is TGTGCCAGCAGCCAAACTCGTCTCACTGAAGCTTTCTTT. Protein sequence: CASSQTRLTEAFF.

V is TRBV19 and J is TRBJ1-1; D unclear. Trimming removed 3 bases at V and 7 bases at J, with 9 bases between. The CDR3 has 12 amino acids. In germline, CDR1 is LNHDA, CDR2 SQIVND (reference sequence). The CDR3 nucleotides are TGTGCCAGTAGTATTGGCGGAATTGAAGCTTTCTTT. It encodes CASSIGGIEAFF.

This sequence joins TRBV5-4 and TRBJ1-2, with 7 bases that match TRBD1. V dropped 6 bases and J dropped 7; count of bases not matched to a gene: 12. The CDR3 totals 14 residues. CDR1 and CDR2 (germline): SGHNT, YYREEE (reference sequence). The CDR3 coding sequence is TGTGCCAGCACCCCCCACAGGGGCTCGGGTGGCTACACCTTC. This codes for CASTPHRGSGGYTF. Full variable domain (outside the CDR3, taken from reference TRBV5-4 and TRBJ1-2): ETGVTQSPTHLIKTRGQQVTLRCSSQSGHNTVSWYQQALGQGPQFIFQYYREEENGRGNFPPRFSGLQFPNYSSELNVNALELDDSALYLCASTPHRGSGGYTFGSGTRLTVV.

This chain links TRBV28 with TRBJ2-7; D may be TRBD1 (5 bases). The V and J ends lost 4 bases and 2 bases respectively, with 18 bases between them. This CDR3 spans 16 amino acids. The germline gives CDR1 MDHEN, CDR2 SYDVKM. The CDR3: CASSSSYRSTPYEQYF. CDR3 nucleotides: TGTGCCAGCAGTTCCTCCTACAGGTCTACGCCCTACGAGCAGTACTTC.

The V and J genes are TRBV24-1 and TRBJ2-1, with D unclear. Trimming pared 5 bases from V and 3 bases from J, leaving 10 bases between. The CDR3 runs 14 residues. Germline V lookup: CDR1 KGHDR, CDR2 SFDVKD. The CDR3 region has the DNA TGTGCCACCAGTGGCGGAAGGTACTACAATGAGCAGTTCTTC. As protein: CATSGGRYYNEQFF.

V is TRBV5-1 and J is TRBJ1-5; 7 bases align to TRBD1. Unmatched junction bases numbered 1, after V lost 3 bases and J lost 4 bases. The CDR3 runs 13 residues. Germline lookup yields CDR1 SGHRS and CDR2 YFSETQ. CDR3 bases: TGCGCCAGCAGCTGGGACAGTAATCAGCCCCAGCATTTT. This encodes CASSWDSNQPQHF.

This clone was detected only once. The chain is built from TRBV27 and TRBJ2-3; D gene unclear. The CDR3 sequence is 15 residues long. CDR1 is MNHEY, CDR2 SMNVEV, per germline (reference sequence). The V and J ends lost 8 bases and 0 bases respectively, with 15 bases between them. CDR3 loop: CASRSWMSSTDTQYF. CDR3 nucleotides: TGTGCCAGCCGGAGCTGGATGTCTAGCACAGATACGCAGTATTTT.

This clone came up once. The chain is built from TRBV19 and TRBJ1-5, with 8 bases lining up with TRBD1. V was pared by 3 bases and J by 5 bases, with 0 bases of the junction left unmatched. The CDR3 is 13 amino acids. The germline CDR1 and CDR2 sequences are LNHDA and SQIVND (reference sequence). The CDR3 region is CASSMTGDQPQHF. The CDR3, as DNA: TGTGCCAGTAGTATGACAGGGGATCAGCCCCAGCATTTT.

This clone was counted a few times. This sequence joins TRBV28 and TRBJ1-5; TRBD1 matches 7 bases. The CDR3 covers 15 residues. V lost 3 bases to trimming and J lost 7 bases; unmatched junction nucleotides: 9. Germline lookup yields CDR1 MDHEN and CDR2 SYDVKM. DNA for the CDR3: TGTGCCAGCAGTTTTCTCCGACAGGGAGGACAGCCCCAGCATTTT. Protein: CASSFLRQGGQPQHF. Filled out from reference TRBV28 and TRBJ1-5, the complete variable domain reads DVKVTQSSRYLVKRTGEKVFLECVQDMDHENMFWYRQDPGLGLRLIYFSYDVKMKEKGDIPEGYSVSREKKERFSLILESASTNQTSMYLCASSFLRQGGQPQHFGDGTRLSIL.